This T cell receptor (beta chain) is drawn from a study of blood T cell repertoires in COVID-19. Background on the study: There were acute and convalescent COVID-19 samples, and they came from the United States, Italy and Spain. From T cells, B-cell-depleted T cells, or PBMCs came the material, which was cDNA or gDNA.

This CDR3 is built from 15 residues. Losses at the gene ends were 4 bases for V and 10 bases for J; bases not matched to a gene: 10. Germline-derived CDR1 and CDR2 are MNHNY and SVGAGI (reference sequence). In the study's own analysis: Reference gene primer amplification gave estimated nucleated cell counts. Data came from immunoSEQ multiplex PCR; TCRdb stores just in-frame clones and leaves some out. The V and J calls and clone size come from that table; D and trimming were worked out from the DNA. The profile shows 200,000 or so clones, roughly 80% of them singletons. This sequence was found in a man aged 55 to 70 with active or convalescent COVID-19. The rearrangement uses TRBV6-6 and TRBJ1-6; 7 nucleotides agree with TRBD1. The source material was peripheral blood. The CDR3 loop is CASSFPPDRASPLHF. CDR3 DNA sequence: TGTGCCAGCAGTTTCCCCCCCGACAGGGCCTCACCCCTCCACTTT.